The 21 T cell receptor beta chains in this list originate from one sample, sequenced in a study of Graves' ophthalmopathy and Graves' hyperthyroidism. The authors amplified TCR beta CDR3 regions, and they did so from RNA transcripts for repertoire sequencing. In the first round, RT-PCR was carried out with HTBI primers, and a multiplex PCR formed the second round. TCRdb passed the multiplex PCR reads through MiXCR, listing each CDR3 protein once. The sample carries roughly 420,000 distinct CDR3 sequences, under 25% recorded once. Sequenced input: peripheral blood. The receptors here all came from a woman aged 18-30 years with stable Graves' hyperthyroidism.

This clonotype was counted many times. V is TRBV12-3 or TRBV12-4 and J is TRBJ2-7, with D perhaps TRBD1 (5 bases). The CDR3 runs to 14 residues. Between the trimmed V and J ends, which lost 5 bases and 2 bases, there was a span of 13 bases. CDR3 loop: CASSSKGWTYEQYF. The CDR3, as DNA: TGTGCCAGCAGTAGTAAGGGGTGGACCTACGAGCAGTACTTC.

The V gene is TRBV6-5, the J gene TRBJ2-7, with 7 bases fitting TRBD2. Per the germline V gene, CDR1 is MNHEY and CDR2 is SVGAGI. With 1 base clipped from V and 6 bases from J, the junction kept 12 bases outside the gene matches. The CDR3 extends over 16 amino acids. The CDR3 nucleotides read TGTGCCAGCAGTTACTTACGTGGCGGGAGCGTCACCGAGCAGTACTTC. It encodes CASSYLRGGSVTEQYF.

This clonotype was picked up many times. The J gene is TRBJ2-7, the V gene TRBV3-1; tentative D call: TRBD1 (6 bases). The ends were cut back, 1 base at V and 2 bases at J, with 6 bases in the middle. The CDR3 loop spans 13 amino acids. Germline-derived CDR1 and CDR2 are LGHDT and YNNKEL (reference sequence). The CDR3 bases are TGTGCCAGCAGCCAAGGGACAGCCTACGAGCAGTACTTC. Its translation is CASSQGTAYEQYF.

This clonotype showed up many times. The chain combines TRBV2 with TRBJ2-7; D remains ambiguous. Trimming pared 2 bases from V and 6 bases from J, leaving 8 bases between. The length of the CDR3 is 12 residues. Germline assignment: CDR1 SNHLY and CDR2 FYNNEI. This CDR3 reads CASSEFWGEQYF. Written as DNA, the CDR3 is TGTGCCAGCAGTGAATTCTGGGGCGAGCAGTACTTC.

As regards this clonotype: Without the conserved terminal phenylalanine or tryptophan, this CDR3 likely stems from a read error. The chain links TRBV30 to TRBJ2-6, with D uncertain. Per germline, CDR1 GTSNPN and CDR2 SVGIG (reference sequence). V lost 2 bases and J lost 1, with 9 bases in between. The CDR3 is 15 amino acids. The CDR3 sequence is CAWSRGSSGANVLTV. The CDR3 DNA follows: TGTGCCTGGAGTCGCGGTAGTTCTGGGGCCAACGTCCTGACTGTC.

This clonotype was detected ten times or more. The V call is TRBV20-1, the J call TRBJ1-2, with D uncertain. CDR3 length: 13 residues. V lost 3 bases, J lost 4 bases, and 12 bases lay in between. The germline CDR1 and CDR2 sequences are DFQATT and SNEGSKA (reference sequence). The CDR3 sequence is CSASIGKIYGYTF. The CDR3 nucleotides are TGCAGTGCTAGTATAGGGAAGATCTATGGCTACACCTTC.

The chain is built from TRBV12-3 or TRBV12-4 and TRBJ1-2; D gene unclear. The V end was cut by 6 bases, the J end by 5 bases, with 22 bases between. The CDR3 sequence is 16 residues long. The CDR3 loop reads CASRNGFREEGYGYTF. The CDR3 coding sequence is TGTGCCAGCAGGAACGGATTTAGGGAGGAGGGATATGGCTACACCTTC.

At least ten counts were recorded for this clonotype. The CDR3 protein is CSARDQRATGGQVAKNIQYF. The CDR3 DNA reads as TGCAGTGCTAGAGATCAGCGGGCGACAGGGGGTCAGGTAGCCAAAAACATTCAGTACTTC. This chain links TRBV20-1 with TRBJ2-4, with 9 bases identical to TRBD1. The CDR3 sequence is 20 residues long. CDR1 DFQATT and CDR2 SNEGSKA come from the germline V gene (reference sequence). The V segment lost 0 bases and the J segment 0 bases; nucleotides outside the gene matches: 15.

The chain carries TRBV5-6 and TRBJ2-2, with no clear D. The CDR3 has 15 amino acids. The V and J ends lost 4 bases and 2 bases respectively, with 12 bases between them. Germline V lookup: CDR1 SGHDT, CDR2 YYEEEE. The CDR3 region has the DNA TGTGCCAGCAGCCGGCTCCGAGCCAACACCGGGGAGCTGTTTTTT. Translation gives CASSRLRANTGELFF.

This clonotype appeared many times. The chain has TRBV10-2 and TRBJ2-7; a weak D match, TRBD2 (5 bases). The CDR3 totals 14 residues. V lost 11 bases and J lost 2, with 19 bases in between. In germline, CDR1 is WSHSY, CDR2 SAAADI. The CDR3 nucleotides read TGCGCCTGTAAATCCCTTGGGAGACCCTACGAGCAGTACTTC. The encoded protein is CACKSLGRPYEQYF.

The chain joins TRBV13 to TRBJ2-5; D uncertain. Trimming took 6 bases from V and 7 from J, leaving 15 bases between them. The length of the CDR3 is 13 residues. Germline-derived CDR1 and CDR2 are PRHDT and FYEKMQ (reference sequence). The CDR3 DNA reads as TGTGCCAGCAGTTCCGTCTTAGTCGGGACCCAGTACTTC. This sequence encodes CASSSVLVGTQYF.

This clonotype was observed many times. The chain couples TRBV4-2 to TRBJ2-5; 10 nucleotides match TRBD2. Trimming took 3 bases from V and 5 from J; bases not matched to a gene: 9. The CDR3 covers 16 residues. The germline V gene has CDR1 LGHNA and CDR2 YNFKEQ. CDR3 coding DNA: TGTGCCAGCAGCCATGAACTAGCGGGGCGAGGGGAGACCCAGTACTTC. This codes for CASSHELAGRGETQYF.

As concerns this clonotype: Sequence at one end of the junction differs from germline and may be a read error. The V call is TRBV28, the J call TRBJ2-7; 9 positions match TRBD2. Germline V gene lookup returns CDR1 MDHEN and CDR2 SYDVKM. The CDR3 is made up of 18 amino acids. CDR3 nucleotides: TGTGCTAGCAGTTTGCGTCATCAACAAGGCGGGAGGGCCGGCGAGCAGTGCTTC. Residues: CASSLRHQQGGRAGEQCF.

This clonotype appeared many times. The genes are TRBV7-8 and TRBJ2-2; TRBD2 agrees at 8 bases. The CDR3 runs to 17 residues. V was pared by 2 bases and J by 3 bases, with 8 bases of the junction left unmatched. Looked up from germline, CDR1 is SGHVS and CDR2 is FQNEAQ. CDR3 in DNA: TGTGCCAGCAGCTTACTCCAGCGGGAGTGGGACACCGGGGAGCTGTTTTTT. It codes for CASSLLQREWDTGELFF.

This sequence joins TRBV6-5 and TRBJ2-5; D gene ambiguous. This CDR3 comprises 14 residues. Germline V gives CDR1 MNHEY, CDR2 SVGAGI. V shed 2 bases and J shed 2 bases, with 9 bases lying between them. The CDR3 is CASSYDISQETQYF. CDR3 coding DNA: TGTGCCAGCAGTTACGATATTTCTCAAGAGACCCAGTACTTC.

The gene calls are TRBV6-5 and TRBJ1-2, with a weak D call TRBD1 (5 bases). The V end was cut by 2 bases, the J end by 6 bases, with 13 bases between. The CDR3 sequence is 14 residues long. Per germline, CDR1 MNHEY and CDR2 SVGAGI. The CDR3 protein is CASSYVVQGDGYTF. CDR3 coding DNA: TGTGCCAGCAGTTACGTGGTGCAGGGCGATGGCTACACCTTC.

In its sample, this clonotype was seen many times. The V call is TRBV15, the J call TRBJ1-6; 10 bases are shared with TRBD1. The CDR3 totals 15 residues. V lost 5 bases, J lost 9 bases, and 7 bases stayed unmatched. Germline CDR1 reads LNHNV; CDR2 reads YYDKDF (reference sequence). The DNA for the CDR3 is TGTGCCACCAGCTTGAGGGGGACAGGGGCTTCACCCCTCCACTTT. Residues: CATSLRGTGASPLHF.

The chain carries TRBV12-3 or TRBV12-4 and TRBJ1-2, with D tentatively TRBD1 (5 bases). This CDR3 contains 14 residues. The ends were cut back, 5 bases at V and 3 bases at J, with 13 bases in the middle. The CDR3 DNA is TGTGCCAGCAGTAAACGGGACGGACACTATGGCTACACCTTC. This sequence encodes CASSKRDGHYGYTF.

This clonotype was seen more than once but under ten times. The V gene is TRBV20-1, the J gene TRBJ2-1, with 7 positions matching TRBD2. Germline CDR1 is DFQATT and CDR2 is SNEGSKA (reference sequence). There are 15 residues in the CDR3. V lost 0 bases, J lost 3 bases, and 5 bases stayed unmatched. CDR3 sequence reads: CSARDWLADYNEQFF. CDR3 DNA: TGCAGTGCTAGAGATTGGCTAGCGGACTACAATGAGCAGTTCTTC.

This clonotype was detected a few times. The chain has TRBV5-1 and TRBJ2-2; possibly TRBD1 or TRBD2 for D (5 bases each). The CDR3 totals 16 residues. Deletions cut 0 bases from V and 0 bases from J, with 9 bases between. Germline V gene data show CDR1 as SGHRS and CDR2 as YFSETQ. CDR3 nucleotide sequence: TGCGCCAGCAGCTTGGAAGTGGGGGCGAACACCGGGGAGCTGTTTTTT. Its protein is CASSLEVGANTGELFF. Complete variable domain (other parts from reference TRBV5-1 and TRBJ2-2): KAGVTQTPRYLIKTRGQQVTLSCSPISGHRSVSWYQQTPGQGLQFLFEYFSETQRNKGNFPGRFSGRQFSNSRSEMNVSTLELGDSALYLCASSLEVGANTGELFFGEGSRLTVL.

This clonotype has just a few counts. The rearrangement uses TRBV30 and TRBJ1-2; D is ambiguous. Germline-derived CDR1 and CDR2 are GTSNPN and SVGIG (reference sequence). This CDR3 has 16 amino acids. V dropped 3 bases and J dropped 0 bases, with 17 bases sitting between them. CDR3 sequence reads: CAWRVDGRWANYGYTF. The CDR3 nucleotides are TGTGCCTGGAGGGTCGATGGCCGCTGGGCTAACTATGGCTACACCTTC.